A single sample gave rise to the 17 T cell receptor beta chains below, sequenced in a study of T cell repertoires in cytomegalovirus infection. Each CDR3 protein gets one entry after TCRdb re-called the reads with MiXCR. The data contain some 390,000 distinct CDR3 sequences, less than 20% of them seen just once; the ten biggest clones take up roughly 9%. Material: PBMCs. All receptors derive from a human donor in good health (CMV status not recorded). Some clones in this sample may be carry-over from other donors' samples.

The chain combines TRBV20-1 with TRBJ2-1, with D perhaps matching TRBD1 or TRBD2 (5 bases each). The CDR3 length is 13 residues. Germline lookup yields CDR1 DFQATT and CDR2 SNEGSKA (reference sequence). The ends were cut back, 5 bases at V and 5 bases at J, with 13 bases in the middle. In DNA form, the CDR3 reads TGCAGTGCTCGGGACCCGATAGACAATGAGCAGTTCTTC. This sequence encodes CSARDPIDNEQFF.

This clonotype was recorded many times. The chain links TRBV6-2 or TRBV6-3 to TRBJ2-7; the D gene is possibly TRBD2 (6 bases). The V gene's germline CDR1 is MNHEY and CDR2 SVGEGT. Trimming stripped 6 bases from V and 4 bases from J, with 13 bases between. This CDR3 contains 13 residues. CDR3 residues: CASSAGPPYEQYF. CDR3 in DNA: TGTGCCAGCAGCGCGGGACCCCCTTACGAGCAGTACTTC.

This clonotype was found many times. The chain links TRBV7-6 to TRBJ2-2; 9 positions match TRBD1. Losses at the gene ends were 4 bases for V and 6 bases for J; bases not matched to a gene: 9. CDR3 size: 16 residues. The germline gives CDR1 SGHVS, CDR2 FNYEAQ. CDR3 DNA: TGTGCCAGCAGCTCAGGACAGGGGAGGGAGCCCGGGGAGCTGTTTTTT. It specifies CASSSGQGREPGELFF.

The chain uses TRBV10-3 and TRBJ1-3; D is undetermined. Germline CDR1 is ENHRY and CDR2 is SYGVKD. Trimming removed 10 bases at V and 3 bases at J, with 16 bases between. There are 14 residues in the CDR3. The CDR3 DNA reads TGTGCCACCCTAGCCCTAGGACGTGGAAACACCATATATTTT. This translates into CATLALGRGNTIYF.

The table lists this clonotype with a few counts. The chain combines TRBV2 with TRBJ2-3; 8 bases match TRBD1. The CDR3 is made up of 13 amino acids. Trimming took 7 bases from V and 3 from J; bases not matched to a gene: 3. CDR1 and CDR2 from the germline V gene are SNHLY and FYNNEI. CDR3 amino acids: CASKTGGTDTQYF. The CDR3 nucleotides are TGTGCCAGCAAAACAGGGGGAACAGATACGCAGTATTTT.

The V call is TRBV23-1, the J call TRBJ1-5; possible D gene TRBD1, 6 bases. TRBV23-1 is sorted into the ORF group, with uncertain function. V lost 6 bases and J lost 6, with 21 bases in between. The CDR3 is 16 amino acids. The CDR3 DNA reads TGCGCCAGCAGAGCTCCGGTGGACAGTGGTATTCAGCCCCAGCATTTT. Residues: CASRAPVDSGIQPQHF.

The rearrangement links TRBV20-1 to TRBJ2-1; tentatively, D is TRBD2 (6 bases). Trimming removed 5 bases at V and 0 bases at J, with 17 bases between. From germline, CDR1 is DFQATT and CDR2 SNEGSKA (reference sequence). The CDR3 loop spans 16 amino acids. CDR3: CSARVRVAASYNEQFF. The DNA for the CDR3 is TGCAGTGCTCGGGTTCGGGTAGCGGCCTCCTACAATGAGCAGTTCTTC.

The chain links TRBV5-5 to TRBJ2-3; no clear D gene. V was cut by 5 bases and J by 4 bases, with 8 bases left in between. CDR3 length equals 12 residues. Per the germline V gene, CDR1 is SGHKS and CDR2 is YYEKEE (reference sequence). This chain's CDR3 is CASSPMADTQYF. The CDR3 region has the DNA TGTGCCAGCAGTCCCATGGCAGATACGCAGTATTTT.

The V call is TRBV10-3, the J call TRBJ1-5, with 8 bases lining up with TRBD1. V dropped 8 bases and J dropped 3; count of bases not matched to a gene: 15. This CDR3 has 17 residues. Germline CDR1 and CDR2: ENHRY and SYGVKD. As DNA, the CDR3 is TGTGCCATCGGTTCTAGTCCCGGGACAGGAGACAATCAGCCCCAGCATTTT. Encoded protein: CAIGSSPGTGDNQPQHF.

The table lists this clonotype with many counts. The chain links TRBV5-8 to TRBJ1-1; tentative D call: TRBD1 (6 bases). There are 17 residues in the CDR3. V lost 1 base and J 5 bases, leaving 21 bases between the germline ends. CDR1 and CDR2 (germline): SGHTS, YDEGEE. The CDR3 DNA sequence: TGTGCCAGCAGCTTGACGACAGGCCCGTCTATGTGGACTGAAGCTTTCTTT. Its protein is CASSLTTGPSMWTEAFF.

The chain links TRBV30 to TRBJ2-7; TRBD1 is a possible D gene (5 bases). The CDR3 runs 15 residues. With 2 bases removed from V and 3 bases from J, the gap between germline ends came to 17 bases. Germline loops: CDR1 GTSNPN, CDR2 SVGIG (reference sequence). The CDR3 is CAWSYTSAGNYEQYF. The CDR3 DNA reads as TGTGCCTGGAGTTATACCTCCGCAGGGAACTACGAGCAGTACTTC. Variable domain in full (rest from reference TRBV30 and TRBJ2-7): SQTIHQWPATLVQPVGSPLSLECTVEGTSNPNLYWYRQAAGRGLQLLFYSVGIGQISSEVPQNLSASRPQDRQFILSSKKLLLSDSGFYLCAWSYTSAGNYEQYFGPGTRLTVT.

J is TRBJ1-3 and V is TRBV29-1, with no clear D. Trimming removed 4 bases from V and 0 bases from J, with 7 bases in between. CDR1 SQVTM and CDR2 ANQGSEA come from the germline V gene. This CDR3 has 13 amino acids. The CDR3 loop is CSVGLGSGNTIYF. CDR3 DNA sequence: TGCAGCGTTGGACTCGGCTCTGGAAACACCATATATTTT.

This chain uses TRBV4-1 with TRBJ2-7; D may be TRBD1 (5 bases). The CDR3 totals 13 residues. In germline, CDR1 is MGHRA, CDR2 YSYEKL. Trimming pared 0 bases from V and 7 bases from J, leaving 10 bases between. The DNA of the CDR3 is TGCGCCAGCAGCCAAGAAGGGGCGAGGGAGCAGTACTTC. Residues: CASSQEGAREQYF.

This clonotype was recorded at least ten times. This rearrangement joins TRBV5-4 to TRBJ1-2, with 7 bases identical to TRBD1. The CDR3 totals 15 residues. After removal of 4 bases from V and 8 bases from J, the junction contained 14 bases not matched to a gene. CDR1 SGHNT and CDR2 YYREEE come from the germline V gene (reference sequence). The CDR3 protein is CASSPGRDRVYGYTF. The CDR3 DNA sequence: TGTGCCAGCAGCCCTGGAAGAGACAGGGTTTACGGCTACACCTTC.

This clonotype was recorded many times. The rearrangement joins TRBV5-1 to TRBJ2-1; D may be TRBD1 or TRBD2 (6 bases each). Germline lookup yields CDR1 SGHRS and CDR2 YFSETQ. V was trimmed by 0 bases and J by 6 bases, leaving 13 bases between them. The CDR3 runs to 15 residues. CDR3 DNA sequence: TGCGCCAGCAGCTTGGCCCCGGGGGCGGCCAATGAGCAGTTCTTC. Its protein product is CASSLAPGAANEQFF.

V gene TRBV12-3 or TRBV12-4 combines with J gene TRBJ2-2; weak D call: TRBD2 (5 bases). Trimming stripped 5 bases from V and 6 bases from J, with 10 bases between. This CDR3 is built from 13 residues. As DNA, the CDR3 is TGTGCCAGCAGTGAACGGGGTTCCGGGGAGCTGTTTTTT. Protein: CASSERGSGELFF.

This clonotype has a handful of counts. This rearrangement joins TRBV25-1 to TRBJ2-7, with TRBD2 matching over 10 bases. The V gene's germline CDR1 is MGHDK and CDR2 SYGVNS. Unmatched junction bases numbered 11, after V lost 8 bases and J lost 10 bases. The CDR3 extends over 13 amino acids. CDR3 nucleotides: TGTGCCAGCCAGACTAGCGGGCACCCCCTTCAGTACTTC. It is translated as CASQTSGHPLQYF.